These 28 T cell receptor beta chains came from one sample sequenced in a study of spatial heterogeneity in lung cancer. The sample's time point: sample taken at primary tumor resection. The study sequenced unsorted whole RNA from tumor, nontumor lung or frozen PBMC. Using its own MiXCR run on the 5' RACE reads, TCRdb lists one record per CDR3 protein. The sample contains 15,000 to 20,000 distinct CDR3 sequences, about 21% of which appear only once. The source was PBMCs, collected at surgery. These receptors originate from a female donor with early-stage non-small cell lung cancer.

The chain combines TRBV11-2 with TRBJ2-7, with D uncertain. CDR3 length equals 12 residues. Germline V gene data show CDR1 as SGHAT and CDR2 as FQNNGV. V was trimmed by 6 bases and J by 3 bases, leaving 9 bases between them. CDR3 residues: CASSSVHYEQYF. DNA of the CDR3: TGTGCCAGCAGTTCGGTCCACTACGAGCAGTACTTC.

This clonotype was seen ten or more times. V is TRBV7-3 and J is TRBJ2-7; D possibly corresponds to TRBD2 (6 bases). Trimming cost V 5 bases and J 3 bases, with 14 bases left between them. This CDR3 region has 14 residues. Germline V gene data show CDR1 as SGHTA and CDR2 as FQGTGA. The CDR3 DNA reads as TGTGCCAGCAGCCTTTCGGGGGAGGTCTACGAGCAGTACTTC. It codes for CASSLSGEVYEQYF.

The V gene is TRBV27, the J gene TRBJ2-7, with a weak D call TRBD1 (6 bases). This CDR3 has 14 amino acids. The V gene lost 10 bases and the J gene lost 5 bases, with 21 bases spanning the gap. Germline V CDR1 and CDR2: MNHEY, SMNVEV (reference sequence). The CDR3 protein is CATVTVRQVDEQYF. DNA for the CDR3: TGTGCCACCGTAACCGTGAGACAGGTTGACGAGCAGTACTTC.

By proportion, this clonotype is medium-sized. The CDR3 DNA sequence: TGCAGTGTTCGCTCGCCTCCTTTCACAGATACGCAGTATTTT. As protein: CSVRSPPFTDTQYF. The rearrangement uses TRBV20-1 and TRBJ2-3, with D unclear. Looked up from germline, CDR1 is DFQATT and CDR2 is SNEGSKA (reference sequence). V was clipped by 7 bases and J by 2 bases, with 16 bases between them. The CDR3 contains 14 residues.

This clonotype was counted ten times or more. This rearrangement joins TRBV7-2 to TRBJ1-5; the match to TRBD1 covers 8 bases. The CDR3 runs to 16 residues. Germline V gives CDR1 SGHTA, CDR2 FQGNSA. Trimming removed 5 bases from V and 10 bases from J; junction bases left unmatched: 16. CDR3 in DNA: TGTGCCAGCAGCCCCCAGGACAGGGTCGGATTGAGCCCCCAGCATTTT. It translates to CASSPQDRVGLSPQHF.

At least ten counts were recorded for this clonotype. The V call is TRBV3-1, the J call TRBJ2-1, with D unclear. Germline V gene data show CDR1 as LGHDT and CDR2 as YNNKEL (reference sequence). The CDR3 has 14 residues. Trimming pared 5 bases from V and 9 bases from J, leaving 17 bases between. The DNA of the CDR3 is TGTGCCAGCAGCACAGCTTCCGCCGGCGGTGAGCAGTTCTTC. Encoded protein: CASSTASAGGEQFF.

This clonotype is medium-sized in the sample. This chain joins TRBV11-2 and TRBJ2-2; TRBD2 agrees at 9 bases. CDR1 is SGHAT, CDR2 FQNNGV, per germline. The J segment lost 4 bases and the V segment lost 5 bases, leaving 14 bases of the junction unmatched. The CDR3 length is 18 residues. As DNA, the CDR3 is TGTGCCAGCAGCCCCCGGATCTCTAGCGGGATTGGCACCGGGGAGCTGTTTTTT. Translated: CASSPRISSGIGTGELFF.

The V and J genes are TRBV12-3 or TRBV12-4 and TRBJ1-5; 7 bases map to TRBD1. The CDR3 has 15 amino acids. J was trimmed by 0 bases and V by 6 bases; bases with no gene match: 5. DNA of the CDR3: TGTGCCAGCAGAGGGGGCGGGTATAGCAATCAGCCCCAGCATTTT. It yields the protein CASRGGGYSNQPQHF.

This clonotype was observed at least ten times. This chain links TRBV5-1 with TRBJ1-2; D is ambiguous. Deletions cut 2 bases from V and 8 bases from J, with 19 bases between. The length of the CDR3 is 15 residues. Germline values: CDR1 SGHRS, CDR2 YFSETQ. CDR3 residues: CASSFGVGSLQGYTF. The CDR3 nucleotides read TGCGCCAGCAGCTTTGGCGTCGGATCTCTCCAAGGCTACACCTTC.

This clonotype came up many times. J is TRBJ2-7 and V is TRBV28, with 7 bases lining up with TRBD1. J lost 0 bases, V lost 4 bases, and 6 bases had no gene match. The CDR3 spans 15 residues. Per germline, CDR1 MDHEN and CDR2 SYDVKM. The CDR3 spells CASSSRTGFSYEQYF. The CDR3 nucleotides are TGTGCCAGCAGTTCGAGGACAGGATTCTCCTACGAGCAGTACTTC.

This clonotype was counted at least ten times. V usage is TRBV20-1 and J usage is TRBJ2-5, with 9 bases lining up with TRBD2. This CDR3 spans 18 amino acids. Trimming at V came to 0 bases and at J to 4 bases, leaving 15 bases not matched to a gene. CDR1 is DFQATT and CDR2 is SNEGSKA in the germline V gene (reference sequence). The CDR3 sequence: CSARDQGGSGSWGETQYF. As DNA, the CDR3 is TGCAGTGCTAGAGATCAAGGGGGTAGCGGGAGTTGGGGAGAGACCCAGTACTTC.

There are many counts of this clonotype. The chain is built from TRBV14 and TRBJ1-4; a possible D gene is TRBD1 (5 bases). CDR1 and CDR2 (germline): SGHDN, FVKESK. The CDR3 runs to 16 residues. V was pared by 4 bases and J by 3 bases, with 15 bases between. CDR3 protein: CASSRNGGLANEKLFF. The CDR3 region has the DNA TGTGCCAGCAGCCGCAACGGGGGGTTGGCTAATGAAAAACTGTTTTTT.

The sample holds many counts of this clonotype. The chain is built from TRBV18 and TRBJ1-6, with D unresolved. The CDR3 length is 13 residues. V lost 9 bases and J lost 10, with 16 bases in between. Germline V CDR1 and CDR2: KGHSH, LQKENI. CDR3 sequence reads: CASSPGYRSPLHF. As DNA, the CDR3 is TGTGCCAGTTCTCCGGGGTATCGGTCACCCCTCCACTTT.

This clonotype has ten or more counts. This chain links TRBV30 with TRBJ2-1; 13 nucleotides match TRBD2. The CDR3 is made up of 15 amino acids. With V trimmed by 1 base and J by 4 bases, 1 base remained unmatched. CDR1 is GTSNPN, CDR2 SVGIG, per germline (reference sequence). The CDR3 reads CAWSAGLAGYNEQFF. DNA of the CDR3: TGTGCCTGGAGTGCGGGACTAGCGGGATACAATGAGCAGTTCTTC.

This clonotype was detected a few times. V is TRBV19 and J is TRBJ2-6; TRBD1 aligns across 9 bases. Germline CDR1 LNHDA, CDR2 SQIVND (reference sequence). This CDR3 spans 20 amino acids. The J segment lost 1 base and the V segment lost 7 bases, leaving 17 bases of the junction unmatched. The CDR3 bases are TGTGCCAGTAAGGTATCGATGGACAGGGGAACTTTGTCTGGGGCCAACGTCCTGACTTTC. This translates into CASKVSMDRGTLSGANVLTF.

This clonotype was recorded many times. DNA for the CDR3: TGTGCCAGCAGTCCCCGAGTGGAGACCCAGTACTTC. This encodes CASSPRVETQYF. The chain recombines TRBV28 with TRBJ2-5; D gene unclear. CDR3 length equals 12 residues. Deletions cut 5 bases from V and 5 bases from J, with 9 bases between. The germline CDR1 and CDR2 sequences are MDHEN and SYDVKM.

The chain recombines TRBV7-8 with TRBJ1-1; the D gene is possibly TRBD1 (6 bases). This CDR3 spans 17 amino acids. Trimming cost V 5 bases and J 0 bases, with 19 bases left between them. In germline, CDR1 is SGHVS, CDR2 FQNEAQ. The CDR3 DNA follows: TGTGCCAGCAGCCCGTACAGGGTCCTAGTTATGAACACTGAAGCTTTCTTT. Its protein product is CASSPYRVLVMNTEAFF.

This chain connects TRBV18 to TRBJ2-3; D remains ambiguous. CDR3 length: 17 residues. V was shortened by 1 base and J by 3 bases, with 17 bases between the two germline ends. CDR1 is KGHSH, CDR2 LQKENI, per germline. Here the CDR3 DNA reads TGTGCCAGCTCACCACTCCCTACTCGTTCGGAAACAGATACGCAGTATTTT. This encodes CASSPLPTRSETDTQYF.

This clonotype came up once. The chain couples TRBV2 to TRBJ2-3; D call uncertain. The CDR3 is 13 amino acids. Looked up from germline, CDR1 is SNHLY and CDR2 is FYNNEI. V shed 7 bases and J shed 3 bases, with 11 bases lying between them. CDR3 DNA sequence: TGTGCCAGCACCGCAAGAACGACAGATACGCAGTATTTT. This sequence encodes CASTARTTDTQYF.

This clonotype was recorded many times. Here the CDR3 DNA reads TGTGCCAGCAGCCCTATGAGGGGAGCGGGAGCCCACAATGAGCAGTTCTTC. Its translation: CASSPMRGAGAHNEQFF. This chain links TRBV6-2 or TRBV6-3 with TRBJ2-1; 8 nucleotides agree with TRBD2. The CDR3 is 17 amino acids. Germline V gives CDR1 MNHEY, CDR2 SVGEGT. Trimming took 6 bases from V and 5 from J; bases not matched to a gene: 15.

The genes are TRBV19 and TRBJ2-1; no firm D call. V lost 0 bases, J lost 3 bases, and 9 bases lay in between. This CDR3 comprises 15 residues. Germline values: CDR1 LNHDA, CDR2 SQIVND (reference sequence). CDR3 in DNA: TGTGCCAGTAGTATAGAGGTACAAGTCTACAATGAGCAGTTCTTC. It is translated as CASSIEVQVYNEQFF.

This clonotype was seen many times. The chain links TRBV29-1 to TRBJ1-3; D might be TRBD1 (6 bases). In germline, CDR1 is SQVTM, CDR2 ANQGSEA. Trimming left V 4 bases short and J 0 bases short, with 13 bases between. The length of the CDR3 is 15 residues. The CDR3 nucleotides are TGCAGCGTTGCAGGGGTCCTAAACTCTGGAAACACCATATATTTT. It encodes CSVAGVLNSGNTIYF. Based on the CDR3 plus reference TRBV29-1 and TRBJ1-3, the full variable domain is SAVISQKPSRDICQRGTSLTIQCQVDSQVTMMFWYRQQPGQSLTLIATANQGSEATYESGFVIDKFPISRPNLTFSTLTVSNMSPEDSSIYLCSVAGVLNSGNTIYFGEGSWLTVV.

By share, this clonotype counts as medium-sized. The V gene is TRBV18, the J gene TRBJ2-5; TRBD2 aligns across 10 bases. Germline V gene sequence: CDR1 KGHSH, CDR2 LQKENI. Trimming cost V 1 base and J 5 bases; bases outside gene matches: 19. The CDR3 runs 20 residues. This chain's CDR3 is CASSPRPLAGLDHEAETQYF. CDR3 in DNA: TGTGCCAGCTCACCACGACCACTAGCGGGACTAGATCATGAGGCGGAGACCCAGTACTTC. Full variable domain (rest looked up from reference TRBV18 and TRBJ2-5): NAGVMQNPRHLVRRRGQEARLRCSPMKGHSHVYWYRQLPEEGLKFMVYLQKENIIDESGMPKERFSAEFPKEGPSILRIQQVVRGDSAAYFCASSPRPLAGLDHEAETQYFGPGTRLLVL.

The V gene is TRBV20-1, the J gene TRBJ1-2; maybe TRBD1 (5 bases). The CDR3 is 14 amino acids. Germline values: CDR1 DFQATT, CDR2 SNEGSKA (reference sequence). Trimming took 0 bases from V and 0 from J, leaving 8 bases between them. The CDR3, as DNA: TGCAGTGCTAGAGATGGGGCAGCTAACTATGGCTACACCTTC. Amino acids: CSARDGAANYGYTF.

This clonotype was found many times. The chain has TRBV19 and TRBJ2-2; possible D gene TRBD1, 6 bases. Trimming removed 5 bases at V and 4 bases at J, with 17 bases between. The CDR3 totals 16 residues. In germline, CDR1 is LNHDA, CDR2 SQIVND (reference sequence). The CDR3 coding sequence is TGTGCCAGTAGTCCAGGGACAACCCGAGGCACCGGGGAGCTGTTTTTT. Residues: CASSPGTTRGTGELFF.

This clonotype appeared many times. The chain combines TRBV29-1 with TRBJ2-4; 8 nucleotides align to TRBD1. Germline V lookup: CDR1 SQVTM, CDR2 ANQGSEA. There are 14 residues in the CDR3. V was clipped by 7 bases and J by 6 bases; unmatched bases: 11. CDR3 nucleotide sequence: TGCAGCGCTCAGAAGACAGGGGAGGCAAACATTCAGTACTTC. It translates to CSAQKTGEANIQYF. The whole variable domain, filled in from reference TRBV29-1 and TRBJ2-4, reads SAVISQKPSRDICQRGTSLTIQCQVDSQVTMMFWYRQQPGQSLTLIATANQGSEATYESGFVIDKFPISRPNLTFSTLTVSNMSPEDSSIYLCSAQKTGEANIQYFGAGTRLSVL.

Sample share makes this clonotype medium-sized (0.01 to 0.1%). J is TRBJ2-7 and V is TRBV6-6, with no clear D. CDR1 is MNHNY and CDR2 is SVGAGI in the germline V gene (reference sequence). Trimming took 8 bases from V and 2 from J, leaving 16 bases between them. The CDR3 is made up of 14 amino acids. The CDR3 loop reads CASSEEESAYEQYF. DNA of the CDR3: TGTGCCAGCTCCGAAGAGGAGTCCGCCTACGAGCAGTACTTC.

Many counts were recorded for this clonotype. This chain joins TRBV7-9 and TRBJ1-3, with D uncertain. CDR1 is SEHNR and CDR2 is FQNEAQ in the germline V gene (reference sequence). The V end was cut by 5 bases, the J end by 4 bases, with 9 bases between. The CDR3 covers 13 residues. CDR3 in amino acids: CASSLPLGNTIYF. For the CDR3, the DNA is TGTGCCAGCAGCCTCCCGTTAGGAAACACCATATATTTT.